What follows is one T cell receptor beta chain and its context. No antigen is known for it. No base quality values were provided; no much bigger clone lies one nucleotide off. The germline V gene (reference sequence) specifies MNHEY as CDR1 and SMNVEV as CDR2. The trim is 2 bases for V and 8 bases for J, with a gap of 10 bases between the germline ends. Its CDR3 holds 13 amino acids, cysteine through phenylalanine. Kept here is only the CDR3 DNA, which spans 39 bases and is read in frame from base 1. The immunoSEQ hsTCRB v3.0 assay was used at survey level resolution for TRB variable region sequencing. TRB sequencing targeted a depth of about 40,000-50,000 T-cell genomes per sample. An Illumina MiSeq with a v3 150-cycle kit was used to sequence the pooled TRB libraries. Regarding the original processing steps: Repertoire analysis ran in R within a reproducible Nextflow workflow covering QC, data transformation and analysis. LymphoSeq2, an R package for AIRR-Seq data exploration, was used to implement custom analyses. Several samples that yielded fewer than 5000 total TRB sequences were excluded, so that 150 to 200 HIV repertoires were analyzed. Of the 188 retained HIV repertoires, 59 were collected before and roughly 130 after ART initiation. Each repertoire was downsampled to 5000 TRB nucleotide sequences, and summary statistics were averaged across 100 downsampling iterations. TRB sequences were retained for analysis only if CDR3 regions of at least seven amino acids were present. Diversity was measured with a Shannon entropy-derived clonality score and the Gini coefficient. In the repertoire networks, any two of the top 5000 CDR3 amino acid sequences were connected whenever the two sequences differed by an edit distance of one. For TRB CDR3 amino acid sequences, antigen specificity groups and MHC restriction were predicted with GLIPH2. CDR3 amino acid sequences were matched against VDJdb and McPAS-TCR to flag known CMV, EBV, HIV or tissue antigen associations. Pre-ART, post-ART and control groups were compared with Wilcoxon signed-rank tests and Holm-Bonferroni correction. Here the immuneACCESS table is served through TCRdb, limited to in-frame sequences with V and J called. Missing clones are a known gap in these copies; in checked studies unresolved V genes cover under half, and the rest lacks a known reason. Clone size and V and J calls were adopted from that table, with D and trimming inferred from the DNA. For this sample the table gives some 19,000 clones, of which roughly 86% were detected only once. Jointly, the top ten make up about 10% of the sample.

This specimen belongs to a study of long-term antiretroviral therapy in people with HIV (dated by TCRdb to about 2022). About the full investigation: The earliest samples were collected about a decade before the 2015 WHO recommendation for immediate ART, when ART was typically delayed until CD4 counts fell. A retrospective serial study tested whether ART initiation and durable HIV suppression were associated with changes in peripheral blood TRB repertoire composition and diversity. From 25 to 30 adults with confirmed HIV infection, the cohort provided around 180 cryopreserved PBMC samples, gathered serially across a mean of around six years (range 1-12). Among the roughly 30 participants with HIV, ten to eleven were female. No cross-contamination during QIAcube processing was seen in test extractions of a monoclonal T-cell line run alongside around 34 polyclonal samples. The paper as a whole reports these results and caveats: The repertoire was dominated across all time points by expanded TRB clones identified before ART initiation, although this dominance was seen to fluctuate and to decrease in many PLHIV after ART. Unsorted PBMC were profiled instead of sorted CD4+ and CD8+ T cells because pre-ART samples had limited cell numbers. Owing to limited PBMC availability, only the TCR beta chain was sequenced, without alpha chain pairing. Starting ART was linked to a significant rise in TRB diversity, yet even with long-term ART the diversity remained significantly lower than in transplant donor controls. Samples dated from the mid-2000s to the late 2010s, and the ART regimens used may be less effective than current ones. Inferences about post-ART repertoire changes are limited because no data were available on ART adherence, viral resistance or therapy changes. Narrower CDR3 length ranges were observed in HIV repertoires than in controls, and an antigen-experienced repertoire with only a slight naive shift after ART was suggested by the network structure.

Inclusion was restricted to participants for whom at least one PBMC sample before ART initiation and at least two post-ART samples were available. Every participant with HIV received treatment in the United States of America. Before DNA extraction, cryopreserved samples containing about 0.9-11 million PBMC were thawed and washed. At the time of the earliest PBMC sample, participants with HIV were aged between about 20 and 55 years. PBMC samples were contributed by each participant from 1-4 timepoints before ART initiation and 2-8 timepoints after ART initiation, with a median of 7 samples. For every participant, serial HIV viral load, CD4+ T-cell count, ART history and demographic data were obtained. Using a Qiagen kit on a QIAcube, genomic DNA was extracted from unsorted PBMC, with samples processed in batches of 12.

The chain links TRBV27 with TRBJ2-1, with no D gene named confidently. The clonotype originates from a man aged 40-50 years with HIV. The specimen comprised unsorted PBMCs, sampled 0.5 years after starting antiretroviral therapy. The CDR3 is CASSLAYGDEQFF. The nucleotides read TGTGCCAGCAGTTTAGCCTATGGGGATGAGCAGTTCTTC.